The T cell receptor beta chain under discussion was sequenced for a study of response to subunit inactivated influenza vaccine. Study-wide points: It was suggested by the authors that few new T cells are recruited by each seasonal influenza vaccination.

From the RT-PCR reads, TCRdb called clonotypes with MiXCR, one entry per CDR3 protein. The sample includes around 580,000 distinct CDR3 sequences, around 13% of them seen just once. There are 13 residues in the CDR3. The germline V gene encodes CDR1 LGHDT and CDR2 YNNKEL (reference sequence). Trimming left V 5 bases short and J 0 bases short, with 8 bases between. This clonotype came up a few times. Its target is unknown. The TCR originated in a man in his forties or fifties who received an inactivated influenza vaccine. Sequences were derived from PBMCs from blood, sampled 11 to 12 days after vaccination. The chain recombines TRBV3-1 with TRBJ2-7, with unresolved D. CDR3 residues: CASSWADSYEQYF. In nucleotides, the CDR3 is TGTGCCAGCAGCTGGGCCGACTCCTACGAGCAGTACTTC.